These T cell receptor beta chains were read from a single sample in a study of neurological immune-mediated disorders. Each CDR3 protein is one row after TCRdb ran MiXCR on the 5' RACE reads. This sample has 30,000 to 45,000 distinct CDR3 sequences; about 9.9% occur once, and the top ten carry around 4%. Sequencing was carried out using CD4+ T cells from blood. Receptors were obtained from a woman under 40 with HTLV-1-associated myelopathy (HAM/TSP). The CDR3 runs from the conserved cysteine through the conserved F or W. D genes are given only for firm matches. Only part of the rows carry a size: once, few, many, or a class if the clone is expanded.

>many|.|TRBJ2-7|TRBV5-1
TGCGCCAGCAGCTTGTCAGGGAACTACGAGCAGTACTTC
CASSLSGNYEQYF
>many|.|TRBJ2-1|TRBV3-1
TGTGCCAGCAGCCAAGATCTCGGTACGGGGAGATACAATGAGCAGTTCTTC
CASSQDLGTGRYNEQFF
>many|TRBD2|TRBJ2-2|TRBV4-1
TGCGCCAGCAGCCAGGAAATAGCGGGGGGCCGAATTTGGACCGGGGAGCTGTTTTTT
CASSQEIAGGRIWTGELFF
>many|TRBD1|TRBJ1-2|TRBV5-1
TGCGCCAGCAGCTTATGGGGACAGGGGAATGGCTACACCTTC
CASSLWGQGNGYTF
>medium-sized|.|TRBJ2-7|TRBV20-1
TGCAGTGCTAGAGGGAATAGTGCGGAGCAGTACTTC
CSARGNSAEQYF
>.|.|TRBJ1-5|TRBV6-1
TGTGCCAGCAGCCGGACGGCTAGAAATCAGACCCAGCATTTT
CASSRTARNQTQHF
>.|.|TRBJ1-1|TRBV5-1
TGTGCCAGCAGCTTGGTGCTGTGTAAGACTGAAGCTTTCTTT
CASSLVLCKTEAFF
>many|.|TRBJ1-5|TRBV18
TGTGCCAGCTCTTTCTCCGAGGCATACAATCAGCCCCAGCATTTT
CASSFSEAYNQPQHF
>many|.|TRBJ2-4|TRBV7-9
TGTGCCAGCAGCTTAGGGGCGGGTCTAGCCAAAAACATTCAGTACTTC
CASSLGAGLAKNIQYF
>many|.|TRBJ1-3|TRBV18
TGTGCCAGCTCACCAAGAGGCAACTCTGGAAACACCATATATTTT
CASSPRGNSGNTIYF
>many|TRBD1|TRBJ1-2|TRBV15
TGTGCCACCAGCAGAGGAGGGACAGTCCGGGGAGTGGATGGCTACACCTTC
CATSRGGTVRGVDGYTF
>many|.|TRBJ2-3|TRBV24-1
TGTGCCACCAGTGATTCCCCCCTTGTGTCCCATACGCAGTATTTT
CATSDSPLVSHTQYF
>many|.|TRBJ1-3|TRBV5-1
TGCGCCAGCAGCTCAGGGGCTCAAGGAAACACCATATATTTT
CASSSGAQGNTIYF
>many|.|TRBJ2-1|TRBV5-5
TGTGCCAGCAGCTCGGAGGGCCCCTACAATGAGCAGTTCTTC
CASSSEGPYNEQFF
>few|.|TRBJ1-1|TRBV3-1
TGTGCCAGCAGCCAAGATGGAAGACTGAACACTGAAGCTTTCTTT
CASSQDGRLNTEAFF
>many|.|TRBJ2-7|TRBV10-3
TGTGCCGGCGGGGAAGCGTACGAGCAGTACTTC
CAGGEAYEQYF
>many|TRBD1|TRBJ2-7|TRBV20-1
TGCAGTGCTAGAGATGAGGGGACAGGTTCGTACGAGCAGTACTTC
CSARDEGTGSYEQYF
>many|.|TRBJ1-6|TRBV27
TGTGCCAGCAAAAGGGGGGCCGGAAGGGCTAATTCACCCCTCCACTTT
CASKRGAGRANSPLHF
>many|.|TRBJ2-3|TRBV20-1
TGCAGTGCTAGAGGCTTGGGGGGTTTCAACGCAGATACGCAGTATTTT
CSARGLGGFNADTQYF
>once|TRBD1|TRBJ1-1|TRBV5-1
TGCGCCAGCAGTTTGGAACAGGGGCGAAGCACTGAAGCTTTCTTT
CASSLEQGRSTEAFF
>many|.|TRBJ2-1|TRBV5-1
TGCGCCAGCAGCTTCCTGGGGGTGAGTTACAATGAGCAGTTCTTC
CASSFLGVSYNEQFF
>.|.|TRBJ2-3|TRBV12-3/TRBV12-4
TGTGCCAGCAGTTTATTATCGGGGGTCCCGGGGGATACGCAGTATTTT
CASSLLSGVPGDTQYF
>many|.|TRBJ1-2|TRBV3-1
TGTGCCAGCAGCCAAGGGCCCCAGGGATTCTATGGCTACACCTTC
CASSQGPQGFYGYTF
>many|TRBD1|TRBJ2-3|TRBV20-1
TGCAGTGCTAGTTTACCAGGGGGAGTGGCAGATACGCAGTATTTT
CSASLPGGVADTQYF
>many|.|TRBJ1-6|TRBV7-2
TGTGCCAGCAGCTTAGGTGGGCAGGGTTACTCACCCCTCCACTTT
CASSLGGQGYSPLHF
>many|.|TRBJ2-2|TRBV5-1
TGCGCCAGCAGCTTTAATACCGGGGAGCTGTTTTTT
CASSFNTGELFF
>many|.|TRBJ2-7|TRBV20-1
TGCAGTGCTCGGCAGGGGACCTACGAGCAGTACTTC
CSARQGTYEQYF
>many|TRBD2|TRBJ2-1|TRBV6-1
TGTGCCAGCAGTAACCAAGGGACTAGCGGGGTAGGGAATGAGCAGTTCTTC
CASSNQGTSGVGNEQFF
>many|TRBD1|TRBJ1-5|TRBV5-1
TGCGCCAGCAGCTTGACAGGGGGAAATCAGCCCCAGCATTTT
CASSLTGGNQPQHF
>medium-sized|TRBD2|TRBJ2-1|TRBV20-1
TGCAGTGCTAGCCGGCTAATCGGACTAGCGGGGGGTCTGACGCAGTTCTTC
CSASRLIGLAGGLTQFF
>many|.|TRBJ2-3|TRBV20-1
TGCAGTGCCAGCCCGCCACTAGGGGAAGAGACGCAGTATTTT
CSASPPLGEETQYF
>many|TRBD2|TRBJ2-1|TRBV20-1
TGCAGTGCTAGATCTTGGGGGGGATACAATGAGCAGTTCTTC
CSARSWGGYNEQFF
>many|.|TRBJ2-7|TRBV30
TGTGCCTGGAGTAGCAGGACCCTCTACGAGCAGTACTTC
CAWSSRTLYEQYF